This TCR beta chain was retrieved from a study of technical replicates of blood from a few donors. Germline V lookup: CDR1 MGHDK, CDR2 SYGVNS. The V segment lost 1 base and the J segment 4 bases; nucleotides outside the gene matches: 12. The CDR3 runs 18 residues. Sequenced by immunoSEQ multiplex PCR; TCRdb stores in-frame clones only, minus some. The sample records more than 65,000 clones, approximately 93% being singletons. This clone was seen only once. J is TRBJ1-2 and V is TRBV25-1; 10 nucleotides line up with TRBD1. Sequenced material: T cells isolated from PBMCs. This sequence was found in a human donor in good health. The CDR3 region is CASSELSPRDRGSYGYTF. DNA for the CDR3: TGTGCCAGCAGTGAATTATCGCCCCGGGACAGGGGCAGCTATGGCTACACCTTC.